The entry below gives a single T cell receptor (beta chain) sequence along with its context. Antigen: not known. The data stem from a study of shared clonotypes between healthy human individuals. Overall study: A donor's plate count was three for CD4 naive and three for CD4 memory; CD8 naive had two and CD8 memory one. Overall study results and limits: Naive subsets generally exceeded memory subsets in estimated richness.

Sequenced by immunoSEQ multiplex PCR; TCRdb stores in-frame clones only, minus some. This table has roughly 1 million clones, about 75% appearing once. After removal of 4 bases from V and 10 bases from J, the junction contained 11 bases not matched to a gene. In germline, CDR1 is SGHRS, CDR2 YFSETQ. The CDR3 length is 15 residues. The rearrangement links TRBV5-1 to TRBJ2-1; 10 bases map to TRBD1. The sample was memory CD4+ T cells sorted from blood. Regarding subset: CD45RA-negative fraction. The TCR comes from a man between 18 and 29 years old in good health. CDR3 sequence reads: CASSPGTGVYDEQFF. CDR3 in DNA: TGCGCCAGCAGCCCAGGGACAGGGGTTTACGACGAGCAGTTCTTC.